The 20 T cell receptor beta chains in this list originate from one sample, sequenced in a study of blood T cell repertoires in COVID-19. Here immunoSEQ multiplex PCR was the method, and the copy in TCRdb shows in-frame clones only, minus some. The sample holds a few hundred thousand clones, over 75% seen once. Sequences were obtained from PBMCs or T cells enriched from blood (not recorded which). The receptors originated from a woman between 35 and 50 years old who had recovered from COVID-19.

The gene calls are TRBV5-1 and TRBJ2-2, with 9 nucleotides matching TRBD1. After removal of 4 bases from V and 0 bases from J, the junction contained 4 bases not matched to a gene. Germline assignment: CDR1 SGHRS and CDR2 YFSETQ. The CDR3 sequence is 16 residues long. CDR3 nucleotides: TGCGCCAGCAGCCCACGACAGGGGGCGAACACCGGGGAGCTGTTTTTT. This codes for CASSPRQGANTGELFF.

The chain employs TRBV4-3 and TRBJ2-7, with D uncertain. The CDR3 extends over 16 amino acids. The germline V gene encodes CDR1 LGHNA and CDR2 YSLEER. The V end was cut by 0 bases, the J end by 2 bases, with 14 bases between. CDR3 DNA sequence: TGCGCCAGCAGCCAAGATCTCTCACAGAGAACCTACGAGCAGTACTTC. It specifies CASSQDLSQRTYEQYF.

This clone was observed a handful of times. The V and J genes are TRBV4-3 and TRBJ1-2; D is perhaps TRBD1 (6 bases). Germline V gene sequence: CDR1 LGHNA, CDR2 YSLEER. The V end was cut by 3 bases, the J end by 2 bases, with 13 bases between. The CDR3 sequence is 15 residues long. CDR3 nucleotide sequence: TGCGCCAGCAGCCAGACGGTTGGACAGAACTATGGCTACACCTTC. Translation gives CASSQTVGQNYGYTF.

CDR3 sequence (DNA): TGTGCCAGCAGCCAAGAGAACAGGGTATATGGCTACACCTTC. This codes for CASSQENRVYGYTF. This chain links TRBV3-1 (or the pseudogene TRBV3-2) with TRBJ1-2; the D gene is possibly TRBD1 (6 bases). This CDR3 comprises 14 residues. The V gene lost 0 bases and the J gene lost 5 bases, with 10 bases spanning the gap. Germline CDR1 and CDR2: LGHDT and YNNKEL (reference sequence).

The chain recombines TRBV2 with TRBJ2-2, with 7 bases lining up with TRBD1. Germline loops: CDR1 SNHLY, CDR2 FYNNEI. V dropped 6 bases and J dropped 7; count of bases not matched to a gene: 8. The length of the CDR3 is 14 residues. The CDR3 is CASSSTGVVGELFF. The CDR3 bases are TGTGCCAGCAGCTCTACAGGGGTGGTCGGGGAGCTGTTTTTT.

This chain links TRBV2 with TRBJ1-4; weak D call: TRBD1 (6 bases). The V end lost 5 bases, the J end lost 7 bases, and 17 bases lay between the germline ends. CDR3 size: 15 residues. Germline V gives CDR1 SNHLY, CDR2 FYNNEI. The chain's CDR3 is CASSHDRRSGEKLFF. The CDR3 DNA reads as TGTGCCAGCAGTCACGACAGGCGTTCCGGTGAAAAACTGTTTTTT.

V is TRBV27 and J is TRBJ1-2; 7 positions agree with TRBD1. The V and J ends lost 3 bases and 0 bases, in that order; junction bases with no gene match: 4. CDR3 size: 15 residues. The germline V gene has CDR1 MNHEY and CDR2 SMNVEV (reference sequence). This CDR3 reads CASSFWTGSNYGYTF. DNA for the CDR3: TGTGCCAGCAGTTTTTGGACAGGTTCTAACTATGGCTACACCTTC.

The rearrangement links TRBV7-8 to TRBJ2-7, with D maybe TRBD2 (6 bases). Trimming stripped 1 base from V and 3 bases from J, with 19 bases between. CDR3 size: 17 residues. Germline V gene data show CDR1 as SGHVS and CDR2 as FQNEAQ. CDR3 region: CASSLGRGGVVFYEQYF. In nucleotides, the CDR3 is TGTGCCAGCAGCTTAGGACGGGGAGGAGTGGTTTTCTACGAGCAGTACTTC.

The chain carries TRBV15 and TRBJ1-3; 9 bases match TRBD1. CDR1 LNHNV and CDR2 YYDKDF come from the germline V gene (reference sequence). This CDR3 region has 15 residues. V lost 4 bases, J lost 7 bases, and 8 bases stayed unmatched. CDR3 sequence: CATSMDRGAGNTIYF. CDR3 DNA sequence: TGTGCCACCAGCATGGACAGGGGCGCCGGGAACACCATATATTTT.

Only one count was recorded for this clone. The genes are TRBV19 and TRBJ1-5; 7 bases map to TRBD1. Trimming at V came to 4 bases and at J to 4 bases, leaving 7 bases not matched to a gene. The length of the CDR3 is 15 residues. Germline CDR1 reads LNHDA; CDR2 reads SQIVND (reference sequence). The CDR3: CASSTPGQTNQPQHF. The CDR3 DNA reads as TGTGCCAGTAGTACTCCGGGACAGACTAATCAGCCCCAGCATTTT.

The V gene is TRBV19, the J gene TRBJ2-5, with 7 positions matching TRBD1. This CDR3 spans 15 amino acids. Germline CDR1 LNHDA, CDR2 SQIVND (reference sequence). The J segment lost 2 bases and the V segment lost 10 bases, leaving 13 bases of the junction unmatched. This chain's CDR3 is CATAQSTGQQETQYF. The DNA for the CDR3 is TGTGCCACCGCTCAATCCACGGGACAGCAAGAGACCCAGTACTTC.

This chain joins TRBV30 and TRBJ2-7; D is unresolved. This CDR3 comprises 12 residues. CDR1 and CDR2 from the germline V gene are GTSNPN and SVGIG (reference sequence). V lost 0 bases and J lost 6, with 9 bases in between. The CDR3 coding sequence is TGTGCCTGGAGTGTATCCTCCCTCGAGCAGTACTTC. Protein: CAWSVSSLEQYF.

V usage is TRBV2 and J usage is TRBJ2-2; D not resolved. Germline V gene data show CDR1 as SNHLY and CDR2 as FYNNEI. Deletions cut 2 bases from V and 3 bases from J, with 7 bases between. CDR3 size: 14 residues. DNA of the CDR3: TGTGCCAGCAGTGAATATACGGACACCGGGGAGCTGTTTTTT. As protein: CASSEYTDTGELFF.

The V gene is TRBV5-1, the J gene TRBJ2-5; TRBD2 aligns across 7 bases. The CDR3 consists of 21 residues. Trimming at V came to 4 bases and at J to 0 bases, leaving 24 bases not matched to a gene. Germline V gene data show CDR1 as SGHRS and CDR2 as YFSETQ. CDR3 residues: CASSSELKRGRAVGYQETQYF. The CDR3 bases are TGCGCCAGCAGCAGCGAGCTTAAGAGAGGGAGGGCCGTTGGGTACCAAGAGACCCAGTACTTC.

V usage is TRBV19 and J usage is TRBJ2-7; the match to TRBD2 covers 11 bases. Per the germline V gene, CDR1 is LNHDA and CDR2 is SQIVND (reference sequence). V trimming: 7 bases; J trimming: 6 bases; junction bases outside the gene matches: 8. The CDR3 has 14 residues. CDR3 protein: CASTQIAGGFEQYF. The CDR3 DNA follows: TGTGCCAGTACCCAGATAGCGGGAGGGTTCGAGCAGTACTTC.

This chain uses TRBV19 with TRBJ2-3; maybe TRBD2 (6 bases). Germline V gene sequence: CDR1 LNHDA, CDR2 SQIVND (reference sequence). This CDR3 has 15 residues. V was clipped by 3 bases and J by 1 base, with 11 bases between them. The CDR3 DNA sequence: TGTGCCAGTAGTATGGGGACTCTCCGCACAGATACGCAGTATTTT. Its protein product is CASSMGTLRTDTQYF.

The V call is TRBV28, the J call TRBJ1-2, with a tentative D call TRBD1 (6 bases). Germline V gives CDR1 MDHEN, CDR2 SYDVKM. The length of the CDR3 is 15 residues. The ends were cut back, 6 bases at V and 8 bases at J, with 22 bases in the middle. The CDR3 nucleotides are TGTGCCAGCAGACCCCAGGGGACCTACTTGTGGGGCTACACCTTC. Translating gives CASRPQGTYLWGYTF.

The CDR3 region is CATSDGDRTYEQYF. CDR3 bases: TGTGCCACCAGTGACGGAGACAGAACCTACGAGCAGTACTTC. The V call is TRBV24-1, the J call TRBJ2-7; D is perhaps TRBD1 (5 bases). The CDR3 consists of 14 residues. V shed 4 bases and J shed 2 bases, with 11 bases lying between them. Germline V gene sequence: CDR1 KGHDR, CDR2 SFDVKD.

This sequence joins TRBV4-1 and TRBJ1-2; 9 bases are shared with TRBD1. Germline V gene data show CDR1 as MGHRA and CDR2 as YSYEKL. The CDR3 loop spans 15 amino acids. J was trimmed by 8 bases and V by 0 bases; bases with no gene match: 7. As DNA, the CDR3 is TGCGCCAGCAGCCAAGAGAGGACAGGGGCACGAGGCTACACCTTC. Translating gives CASSQERTGARGYTF.

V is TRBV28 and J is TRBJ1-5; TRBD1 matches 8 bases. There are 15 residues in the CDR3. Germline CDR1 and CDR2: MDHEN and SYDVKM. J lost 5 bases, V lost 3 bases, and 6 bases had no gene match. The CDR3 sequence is CASSLDQGAYQPQHF. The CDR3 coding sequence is TGTGCCAGCAGTTTGGATCAGGGGGCATATCAGCCCCAGCATTTT.